The 23 T cell receptor beta chains in this list originate from one sample, sequenced in a study of tumor-infiltrating lymphocytes in primary liver carcinoma. TCR beta cDNA was prepared out of about 530 ng total RNA by means of a constant-region primer. Slightly modified ARM-PCR, run as three nested multiplex PCR rounds, produced the TCR beta libraries. The first two PCR rounds used TRBV1-TRBV30 forward primers with a C-beta reverse primer, roughly 10 cycles each. TCRdb ran MiXCR on the multiplex PCR reads and lists one entry per CDR3 protein. The repertoire holds 95,000 to 150,000 distinct CDR3 sequences, with around 60% as singletons. Between about 19 and 34 mg of unsorted bulk tissue served as the source from which RNA and DNA were co-extracted. Input material: liver tumor tissue from sampling region 1. Stated subset: tumor region T1, superior pole. The receptors were sampled from an older woman with primary liver carcinoma and hepatitis B virus infection.

The gene calls are TRBV11-2 and TRBJ2-1; 8 nucleotides agree with TRBD2. Germline values: CDR1 SGHAT, CDR2 FQNNGV. This CDR3 spans 14 amino acids. The CDR3 nucleotides read TGTGACTGCAGCCCCCCGGGGGTAGCGGGGAAGCAGTTCTTC. It is translated as CDCSPPGVAGKQFF. Together with reference TRBV11-2 and TRBJ2-1, the CDR3 gives the full variable domain: EAGVAQSPRYKIIEKRQSVAFWCNPISGHATLYWYQQILGQGPKLLIQFQNNGVVDDSQLPKDRFSAERLKGVDSTLKIQPAKLEDSAVYLCDCSPPGVAGKQFFGPGTRLTVL.

For the CDR3, the DNA is TGTGCCAGTAACTTGATCCCCGCTGCCTCCTACGAGCAGTACTTC. Encoded protein: CASNLIPAASYEQYF. The chain uses TRBV5-4 and TRBJ2-7; the D is unclear. V lost 8 bases to trimming and J lost 0 bases, with 18 bases between them. Germline V gives CDR1 SGHNT, CDR2 YYREEE (reference sequence). CDR3 length: 15 amino acids.

A note on this clonotype: A much larger clone lies a single base off, so this may be a read error. This chain connects TRBV12-3 or TRBV12-4 to TRBJ2-7; maybe TRBD1 (5 bases). The CDR3 totals 13 residues. V was clipped by 7 bases and J by 4 bases, with 14 bases between them. The CDR3 DNA is TGTGCCAGCACCCAGGGCCTAAAGTACGAGCAGTACTTC. This sequence encodes CASTQGLKYEQYF.

This clonotype was observed once. One end of the junction fails to match germline, which may point to a read error. The chain uses TRBV11-2 and TRBJ2-1, with D unclear. The CDR3 is 13 amino acids. CDR1 is SGHAT, CDR2 FQNNGV, per germline. As DNA, the CDR3 is TGTGCCAGCAGCCGTACTTTAGACAATGAGCGGTTCTTC. The encoded protein is CASSRTLDNERFF.

As regards this clonotype: One end of the junction varies from germline; a read error may be responsible. The rearrangement joins TRBV11-3 to TRBJ2-7, with 7 positions matching TRBD1. The V gene's germline CDR1 is SGHNT and CDR2 YENEEA. This CDR3 region has 15 residues. The CDR3 loop is CDSSLDRDRAYEQYF. The CDR3 DNA reads as TGTGACAGCAGCTTAGACCGGGACAGAGCCTATGAGCAGTACTTC.

This clonotype has just a few counts. A read error may explain this, as a much larger clone is one base away. DNA of the CDR3: TGCAGCGTTGTTGGCGGGGGCGGAGTGGGCACAGATACGCAGTATTTT. Its protein is CSVVGGGGVGTDTQYF. The V and J genes are TRBV29-1 and TRBJ2-3, with D perhaps TRBD2 (7 bases). Germline assignment: CDR1 SQVTM and CDR2 ANQGSEA. The CDR3 has 16 residues. V lost 4 bases, J lost 1 base, and 18 bases lay in between.

This clonotype was seen many times. The CDR3 spells CASSPGSYEQYF. DNA of the CDR3: TGTGCCAGCAGCCCCGGCTCCTACGAGCAGTACTTC. This chain joins TRBV7-9 and TRBJ2-7; D not resolved. The V gene's germline CDR1 is SEHNR and CDR2 FQNEAQ (reference sequence). Trimming cost V 5 bases and J 0 bases, with 5 bases left between them. The CDR3 spans 12 residues.

In regard to this clonotype: One end of the junction fails to match germline, which may point to a read error. The chain carries TRBV28 and TRBJ2-7, with D perhaps matching TRBD2 (7 bases). CDR1 MDHEN and CDR2 SYDVKM come from the germline V gene. The CDR3 is 13 residues long. CDR3 loop: CVSGQGGEYEQYF. CDR3 sequence (DNA): TGTGTCAGCGGGCAAGGGGGGGAATACGAGCAGTACTTC.

With respect to this clonotype: The junction does not match germline at one end; this may be a read error. This chain joins TRBV14 and TRBJ2-5, with D possibly being TRBD1 (6 bases). The CDR3 runs to 15 residues. The germline V gene encodes CDR1 SGHDN and CDR2 FVKESK. The CDR3 here is CANSQVQGLGETKYF. The CDR3 DNA sequence: TGTGCCAACAGCCAAGTACAGGGCCTTGGCGAGACCAAGTACTTC. The whole variable domain, filled in from reference TRBV14 and TRBJ2-5, reads EAGVTQFPSHSVIEKGQTVTLRCDPISGHDNLYWYRRVMGKEIKFLLHFVKESKQDESGMPNNRFLAERTGGTYSTLKVQPAELEDSGVYFCANSQVQGLGETKYFGPGTRLLVL.

This chain links TRBV11-2 with TRBJ2-7; 7 positions match TRBD2. CDR3 length: 15 amino acids. Germline V CDR1 and CDR2: SGHAT, FQNNGV. With V trimmed by 1 base and J by 9 bases, 12 bases remained unmatched. CDR3 region: CASSLVATGGGVQYF. CDR3 nucleotide sequence: TGTGCCAGCAGCTTAGTAGCCACGGGAGGTGGCGTGCAGTACTTC.

Concerning this clonotype: A much more abundant neighbour one base away suggests this may be a read error. As DNA, the CDR3 is TGCGTCAGCAGCCGGGTGGCTACTGCTAACTATGGCTACACCTTC. Translation gives CVSSRVATANYGYTF. The chain couples TRBV4-1 to TRBJ1-2, with D unresolved. In germline, CDR1 is MGHRA, CDR2 YSYEKL. The CDR3 is made up of 15 amino acids.

This clonotype was found many times. Its ends do not fully match the called genes, so a read error is possible. V usage is TRBV6-1 and J usage is TRBJ1-1, with a tentative D call TRBD1 (6 bases). Per the germline V gene, CDR1 is MNHNS and CDR2 is SASEGT. The CDR3 has 12 residues. The CDR3 DNA is TGTGCCAGCACTGATGGGGACACCGAAGCTTTCTTT. Its translation: CASTDGDTEAFF.

With regard to this clonotype: This may come from a read error, since a much larger clone is one base off. This chain joins TRBV12-3 or TRBV12-4 and TRBJ1-2, with D uncertain. The CDR3 has 13 residues. The CDR3 region has the DNA TGTGCCAGCAGTTTGAGGTCTAACTATGGCTACAGCTTC. Translated, it gives CASSLRSNYGYSF.

J is TRBJ2-3 and V is TRBV11-3, with D possibly TRBD1 on 5 matching bases. The CDR3 consists of 14 residues. In germline, CDR1 is SGHNT, CDR2 YENEEA. V dropped 2 bases and J dropped 11 bases, with 17 bases sitting between them. This CDR3 reads CASSLRTTTGKQYF. The CDR3 DNA follows: TGTGCCAGCAGCTTAAGGACAACAACAGGTAAGCAGTATTTT.

Comments on this clonotype: The CDR3 carries no conserved terminal phenylalanine or tryptophan, so it likely arises from a read error. This chain joins TRBV11-2 and TRBJ2-1, with 9 bases identical to TRBD2. Germline V gene sequence: CDR1 SGHAT, CDR2 FQNNGV. V lost 6 bases, J lost 6 bases, and 9 bases stayed unmatched. The CDR3 is 15 amino acids. CDR3 region: CASSPRGSGSNEQFV. In DNA form, the CDR3 reads TGTGCCAGCAGTCCTCGGGGTAGCGGGAGCAATGAGCAGTTCGTC.

On this clonotype itself: At one end, the junction sequence differs from germline, possibly due to a read error. This chain uses TRBV4-1 with TRBJ2-1; D might be TRBD1 (5 bases). CDR1 is MGHRA and CDR2 is YSYEKL in the germline V gene. There are 17 residues in the CDR3. CDR3 protein: CAGSQDGIGAPYNEQFF. In DNA, the CDR3 is TGCGCCGGCAGCCAAGATGGGATAGGGGCTCCCTACAATGAGCAGTTCTTC.

Points on this clonotype: This may come from a read error, since a much larger clone is one base off. This chain uses TRBV6-5 with TRBJ2-5; D might be TRBD2 (6 bases). This CDR3 has 12 residues. V lost 7 bases to trimming and J lost 7 bases, with 13 bases between them. Germline V lookup: CDR1 MNHEY, CDR2 SVGAGI. The CDR3 region is CASTGVDGTQYF. In nucleotides, the CDR3 is TGTGCCAGCACGGGGGTAGATGGGACCCAGTACTTC.

Note on this clonotype: The final CDR3 position lacks the conserved phenylalanine or tryptophan, pointing to a likely read error. The gene calls are TRBV11-2 and TRBJ2-7, with D unclear. Trimming shortened V by 2 bases and J by 3 bases, and 11 bases separated the two germline ends. Germline loops: CDR1 SGHAT, CDR2 FQNNGV. This CDR3 comprises 14 residues. CDR3 sequence: CASSLIGVDYEQYL. CDR3 nucleotide sequence: TGTGCCAGCAGCTTAATTGGGGTTGACTACGAGCAGTACTTG.

The chain recombines TRBV12-3 or TRBV12-4 with TRBJ2-3, with no clear D. V was clipped by 2 bases and J by 14 bases, with 17 bases between them. The CDR3 runs to 13 residues. CDR3 bases: TGTGCCAGCAGTTTATCAGAGCCGGATACGTGGTATTTT. This encodes CASSLSEPDTWYF.

This clonotype was counted many times. CDR3 residues: CASSPQGSVSGAFF. CDR3 sequence (DNA): TGTGCCAGCAGCCCACAGGGGAGCGTTTCCGGAGCTTTCTTT. The rearrangement links TRBV7-9 to TRBJ1-1; 7 bases align to TRBD1. CDR1 is SEHNR and CDR2 is FQNEAQ in the germline V gene (reference sequence). The CDR3 contains 14 residues. V lost 5 bases, J lost 10 bases, and 13 bases stayed unmatched.

Worth noting for this clonotype: Because it lacks the conserved phenylalanine or tryptophan at the end, this CDR3 is likely a read error. The limits of the CDR3 on the DNA are not certain, so only TCRdb's listed CDR3 is given. The genes are TRBV11-2 and TRBJ2-4; the D call TRBD2 from the table was never checked on the DNA. The CDR3 contains 8 residues when both ends are counted. Germline CDR1 is SGHAT and CDR2 is FQNNGV. The CDR3 is CASSLGLA.

Concerning this clonotype: One end of the junction does not line up with germline, which may come from a read error. The genes are TRBV6-1 and TRBJ1-1; tentative D call: TRBD1 (6 bases). CDR1 MNHNS and CDR2 SASEGT come from the germline V gene. The CDR3 runs to 14 residues. CDR3 DNA: TGTACCAGCAGTGATGTGGGGGCGGAAGTTGGAGCTTTCTTT. Amino acid sequence: CTSSDVGAEVGAFF.

This clonotype occurred a few times. The rearrangement links TRBV9 to TRBJ2-1, with D uncertain. In germline, CDR1 is SGDLS, CDR2 YYNGEE. The CDR3 is 14 residues long. V dropped 4 bases and J dropped 5 bases, with 13 bases sitting between them. As DNA, the CDR3 is TGTGCCAGCAGCCCTGACTCAACAGACAATGAGCAGTTCTTC. This sequence encodes CASSPDSTDNEQFF. The whole variable domain, filled in from reference TRBV9 and TRBJ2-1, reads DSGVTQTPKHLITATGQRVTLRCSPRSGDLSVYWYQQSLDQGLQFLIQYYNGEERAKGNILERFSAQQFPDLHSELNLSSLELGDSALYFCASSPDSTDNEQFFGPGTRLTVL.